This TCR beta chain was captured in a study of CD8+CD57+ T cells in acquired aplastic anemia. General study results and limits: The same twenty-nine CD8+ CDR3 sequences occurred in patients and in controls.

Profiling of TCR beta VDJ combinations and CDR3 sequences used genomic DNA as template. TCRdb ran MiXCR on the reads and lists one entry per CDR3 protein. The sample lists fewer than 200,000 distinct CDR3 sequences; more than 45% were seen once. All patients picked for sequencing had shown, by flow cytometry, an expansion of CD8+CD57+ cells. Patients, without exception, had severe acquired aplastic anemia. Untreated patients provided the blood samples, with no therapy given before sampling. About this clonotype itself: Its target is not known.

The germline gives CDR1 SNHLY, CDR2 FYNNEI. Trimming took 6 bases from V and 9 from J, leaving 12 bases between them. The CDR3 totals 13 residues. The sequence derives from a human donor with aplastic anemia. The V call is TRBV2, the J call TRBJ1-6, with D possibly matching TRBD1 (6 bases). Specimen: sorted CD4+, CD8+, or CD8+CD57+ T cells (not recorded which) from PBMCs. DNA for the CDR3: TGTGCCAGCAGCGGGACATGGGGTTCACCCCTCCACTTT. Amino acids: CASSGTWGSPLHF.